This T cell receptor beta chain was documented in a study of shared clonotypes between healthy human individuals. CDR1 is LNHDA, CDR2 SQIVND, per germline (reference sequence). This CDR3 has 11 residues. Of note for this clone: Its antigen remains unidentified. Germline is not matched at one junction end, which may reflect a read error.

Clones were read by immunoSEQ multiplex PCR, and TCRdb kept only the in-frame ones, dropping some. This sample has some 1.1 million clones, with about 80% found just once. Study-wide points: Across subsets, estimated richness was generally greater for naive than for memory populations.

The origin of this receptor is a man in his late teens or twenties in good health. Some clones in this sample may be carry-over from other donors' samples. The sample taken for sequencing was memory CD4+ T cells from PBMCs. Subset denoted: CD45RA-negative fraction. The rearrangement links TRBV19 to TRBJ1-2, with no clear D. The CDR3: CASSIVGGLSF. CDR3 bases: TGTGCCAGTAGTATAGTCGGCGGTTTGTCCTTC.